This passage covers 15 T cell receptor beta chains from one sample sequenced in a study of CD8 T cells in ankylosing spondylitis. A single record per CDR3 protein comes from TCRdb applying MiXCR to the 5' RACE reads. The data show 250,000 to 400,000 distinct CDR3 sequences, roughly 12% seen once. Sample: blood, either unsorted or a sorted T cell fraction (not recorded which). Receptor source: a female donor with ankylosing spondylitis or in good health (not recorded which).

The V gene is TRBV3-1, the J gene TRBJ1-5; 7 nucleotides match TRBD1. The CDR3 extends over 15 amino acids. Germline loops: CDR1 LGHDT, CDR2 YNNKEL (reference sequence). V dropped 5 bases and J dropped 5; count of bases not matched to a gene: 9. Written as DNA, the CDR3 is TGTGCCAGCAGCGCCCGACAGGGAGCCCATCAGCCCCAGCATTTT. Protein: CASSARQGAHQPQHF. The whole variable domain, remainder taken from reference TRBV3-1 and TRBJ1-5, is DTAVSQTPKYLVTQMGNDKSIKCEQNLGHDTMYWYKQDSKKFLKIMFSYNNKELIINETVPNRFSPKSPDKAHLNLHINSLELGDSAVYFCASSARQGAHQPQHFGDGTRLSIL.

On this clonotype: Relative to the germline gene, one junction end is altered; a read error may explain this. V and J are TRBV5-1 and TRBJ2-7; no clear D. The CDR3 is made up of 13 amino acids. Germline V gene data show CDR1 as SGHRS and CDR2 as YFSETQ. Here the CDR3 reads CASSLATSYGQYF. The DNA of the CDR3 is TGCGCCAGCAGCTTGGCGACAAGCTACGGGCAGTACTTC. The variable domain in full, completed from reference TRBV5-1 and TRBJ2-7, reads KAGVTQTPRYLIKTRGQQVTLSCSPISGHRSVSWYQQTPGQGLQFLFEYFSETQRNKGNFPGRFSGRQFSNSRSEMNVSTLELGDSALYLCASSLATSYGQYFGPGTRLTVT.

This clonotype has at least ten counts. This sequence joins TRBV12-3 or TRBV12-4 and TRBJ1-2; tentative D call: TRBD1 (5 bases). The CDR3 consists of 13 residues. V lost 7 bases to trimming and J lost 8 bases, with 17 bases between them. CDR3: CASNLKGAGGYTF. The CDR3 nucleotides are TGTGCCAGCAACTTAAAAGGGGCTGGGGGCTACACCTTC.

This clonotype showed up many times. The gene calls are TRBV20-1 and TRBJ1-5, with a weak D call TRBD1 (6 bases). Trimming stripped 3 bases from V and 11 bases from J, with 29 bases between. Germline CDR1 reads DFQATT; CDR2 reads SNEGSKA (reference sequence). This CDR3 comprises 17 residues. DNA of the CDR3: TGCAGTGCTAGTTTATCGAGGGCAGGGAAGGGGGGTCCGGCCCAGCATTTT. Translating gives CSASLSRAGKGGPAQHF.

There are many counts of this clonotype. V usage is TRBV6-1 and J usage is TRBJ1-1; D gene uncertain. CDR3 length: 13 amino acids. With 8 bases removed from V and 1 base from J, the gap between germline ends came to 11 bases. Germline CDR1 and CDR2: MNHNS and SASEGT. CDR3 sequence reads: CASFNGRNTEAFF. The CDR3 DNA reads as TGTGCCAGCTTCAACGGCAGGAACACTGAAGCTTTCTTT.

The chain uses TRBV18 and TRBJ2-1; a possible D gene is TRBD1 (5 bases). Germline CDR1 and CDR2: KGHSH and LQKENI. The CDR3 is made up of 12 amino acids. The CDR3: CGTQGMSNEQFF. DNA for the CDR3: TGTGGAACGCAGGGTATGAGCAATGAGCAGTTCTTC.

Ten or more counts support this clonotype. The rearrangement uses TRBV9 and TRBJ2-5; D gene ambiguous. V shed 7 bases and J shed 1 base, with 11 bases lying between them. Germline V lookup: CDR1 SGDLS, CDR2 YYNGEE. The CDR3 consists of 13 residues. CDR3 sequence (DNA): TGTGCCAGCGCAGGACCGAGCCAAGAGACCCAGTACTTC. Translated, it gives CASAGPSQETQYF.

This rearrangement joins TRBV11-2 to TRBJ2-6; D perhaps matches TRBD2 (5 bases). This CDR3 is built from 19 residues. Germline V gene lookup returns CDR1 SGHAT and CDR2 FQNNGV. Trimming shortened V by 5 bases and J by 0 bases, and 20 bases separated the two germline ends. The DNA for the CDR3 is TGTGCCAGCAGCCCCCCCTGGAGGCAGGCGAGCTCTGGGGCCAACGTCCTGACTTTC. Protein sequence: CASSPPWRQASSGANVLTF.

The J gene is TRBJ1-6, the V gene TRBV30, with TRBD1 matching over 7 bases. This CDR3 contains 16 residues. The V gene's germline CDR1 is GTSNPN and CDR2 SVGIG (reference sequence). V dropped 4 bases and J dropped 7; count of bases not matched to a gene: 13. CDR3 sequence: CAWTIFGQAGNSPLHF. The CDR3 bases are TGTGCCTGGACCATCTTCGGACAGGCTGGGAATTCACCCCTCCACTTT. Using reference TRBV30 and TRBJ1-6 for the parts outside the CDR3, the full variable domain is SQTIHQWPATLVQPVGSPLSLECTVEGTSNPNLYWYRQAAGRGLQLLFYSVGIGQISSEVPQNLSASRPQDRQFILSSKKLLLSDSGFYLCAWTIFGQAGNSPLHFGNGTRLTVT.

This clonotype showed up many times. V gene TRBV30 combines with J gene TRBJ1-1; D is undetermined. V was trimmed by 3 bases and J by 1 base, leaving 9 bases between them. Germline V gene data show CDR1 as GTSNPN and CDR2 as SVGIG (reference sequence). The CDR3 contains 13 residues. CDR3 nucleotide sequence: TGTGCCTGGAGCCTTGGGCCGAACACTGAAGCTTTCTTT. It yields the protein CAWSLGPNTEAFF.

This clonotype occurred a few times. This chain links TRBV20-1 with TRBJ2-1; 15 positions agree with TRBD2. The CDR3 sequence is 13 residues long. The V and J ends lost 6 bases and 9 bases, in that order; junction bases with no gene match: 3. CDR1 and CDR2 (germline): DFQATT, SNEGSKA (reference sequence). The CDR3 loop reads CSARTSGGGEQFF. As DNA, the CDR3 is TGCAGTGCCCGGACTAGCGGGGGGGGTGAGCAGTTCTTC.

This clonotype has at least ten counts. V usage is TRBV5-1 and J usage is TRBJ2-7; 8 positions match TRBD1. Germline V lookup: CDR1 SGHRS, CDR2 YFSETQ. After removal of 4 bases from V and 10 bases from J, the junction contained 7 bases not matched to a gene. The CDR3 contains 12 residues. CDR3 loop: CASSENRGIQYF. CDR3 bases: TGCGCCAGCAGCGAAAACAGGGGGATTCAGTACTTC.

This clonotype has just a few counts. The chain combines TRBV20-1 with TRBJ2-3, with D perhaps TRBD2 (8 bases). The V and J ends lost 1 base and 4 bases respectively, with 24 bases between them. Looked up from germline, CDR1 is DFQATT and CDR2 is SNEGSKA (reference sequence). This CDR3 contains 18 residues. In nucleotides, the CDR3 is TGCAGTGCTAGAGGAGGGGGCCCCGAAGCGGGAGTTCCAGATACGCAGTATTTT. Translated, it gives CSARGGGPEAGVPDTQYF.

This clonotype was counted ten times or more. The chain is built from TRBV19 and TRBJ2-2, with 10 bases that match TRBD1. Losses at the gene ends were 4 bases for V and 7 bases for J; bases not matched to a gene: 6. This CDR3 is 15 amino acids long. The germline CDR1 and CDR2 sequences are LNHDA and SQIVND (reference sequence). As DNA, the CDR3 is TGTGCCAGTAGTACCGGGACAGGGGTGAGCGGGGAGCTGTTTTTT. Translation gives CASSTGTGVSGELFF.

The CDR3 DNA sequence: TGCGCCAGCAGCCAAGATCCACAGGGTCTGAATGAGCAGTTCTTC. Translating gives CASSQDPQGLNEQFF. The chain carries TRBV4-3 and TRBJ2-1, with D possibly matching TRBD1 (6 bases). Germline V lookup: CDR1 LGHNA, CDR2 YSLEER. The CDR3 loop spans 15 amino acids. Trimming left V 0 bases short and J 7 bases short, with 13 bases between.